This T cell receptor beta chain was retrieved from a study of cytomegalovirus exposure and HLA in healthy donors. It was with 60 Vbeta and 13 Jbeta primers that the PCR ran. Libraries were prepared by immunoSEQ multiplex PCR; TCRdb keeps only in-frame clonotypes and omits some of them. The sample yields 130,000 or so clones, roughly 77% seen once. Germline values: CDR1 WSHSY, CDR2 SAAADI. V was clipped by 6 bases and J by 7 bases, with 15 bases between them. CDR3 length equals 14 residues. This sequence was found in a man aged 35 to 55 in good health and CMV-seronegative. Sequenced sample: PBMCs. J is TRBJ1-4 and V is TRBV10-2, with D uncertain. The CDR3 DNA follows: TGCGCCAGCAGATCAATCAGCGCGACTGAAAAACTGTTTTTT. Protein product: CASRSISATEKLFF.